This T cell receptor (beta chain) comes out of a study of blood T cells in healthy people across ages. Overall study results and limits: PBMCs went unsorted, and a conclusive naive versus antigen-experienced comparison was therefore prevented.

Primed by a sample-barcoded 5' primer and a J-beta primer mix, a second PCR proceeded for 7 to 11 cycles. TCRdb called the 5' RACE reads again in MiXCR, with one record for every CDR3 protein. This sample carries roughly 1.9 million distinct CDR3 sequences, 39% of them seen once, and the ten largest clones take under 30%. This clonotype was found a few times. Its antigen is as yet unknown. V lost 5 bases and J lost 3, with 22 bases in between. CDR1 is SQVTM, CDR2 ANQGSEA, per germline. The CDR3 runs to 16 residues. Per sample, a minimum of 6 million PBMCs were isolated. Sequencing was carried out using blood. The chain has TRBV29-1 and TRBJ2-5; tentative D call: TRBD2 (7 bases). This sequence was found in a human donor in good health. The CDR3 loop reads CSVSMPGGGIKETQYF. The CDR3 DNA reads TGCAGCGTTTCCATGCCGGGGGGCGGGATTAAAGAGACCCAGTACTTC. The full variable domain, with the rest looked up from reference TRBV29-1 and TRBJ2-5, is SAVISQKPSRDICQRGTSLTIQCQVDSQVTMMFWYRQQPGQSLTLIATANQGSEATYESGFVIDKFPISRPNLTFSTLTVSNMSPEDSSIYLCSVSMPGGGIKETQYFGPGTRLLVL.